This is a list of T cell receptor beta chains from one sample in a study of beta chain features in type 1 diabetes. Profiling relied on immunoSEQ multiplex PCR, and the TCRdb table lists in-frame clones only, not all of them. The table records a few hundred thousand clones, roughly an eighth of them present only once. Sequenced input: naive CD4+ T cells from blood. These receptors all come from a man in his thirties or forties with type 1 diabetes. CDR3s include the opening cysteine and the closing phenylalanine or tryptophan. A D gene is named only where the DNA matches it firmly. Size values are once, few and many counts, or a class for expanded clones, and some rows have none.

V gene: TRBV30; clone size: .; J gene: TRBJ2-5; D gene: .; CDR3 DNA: TGTGCCTGGAGGGGGGCCCAAGAGACCCAGTACTTC; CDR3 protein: CAWRGAQETQYF
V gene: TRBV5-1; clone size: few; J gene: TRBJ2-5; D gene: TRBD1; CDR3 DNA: TGCGCCAGCAGGCCTCAGGGGGCGAGGGAGACCCAGTACTTC; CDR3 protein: CASRPQGARETQYF
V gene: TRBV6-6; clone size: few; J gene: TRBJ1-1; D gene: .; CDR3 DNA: TGTGCCAGCAGTTACTCGGGGTCACAGGTGAGGCTCCGAGCTTTCTTT; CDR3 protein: CASSYSGSQVRLRAFF
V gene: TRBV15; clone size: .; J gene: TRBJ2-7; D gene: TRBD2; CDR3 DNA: TGTGCCACCAGCCTAGGACTAGCGGGAACACTTAATTCCTACGAGCAGTACTTC; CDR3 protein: CATSLGLAGTLNSYEQYF
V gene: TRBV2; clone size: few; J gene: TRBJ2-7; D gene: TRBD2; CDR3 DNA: TGTGCCAGCAGTTATGGACTAGCGGGAGAGCAGTACTTC; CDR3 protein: CASSYGLAGEQYF
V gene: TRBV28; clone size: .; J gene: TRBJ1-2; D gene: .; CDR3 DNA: TGTGCCAGCAGTTTGGCCCGGGACAAGGCTTACACCTTC; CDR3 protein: CASSLARDKAYTF
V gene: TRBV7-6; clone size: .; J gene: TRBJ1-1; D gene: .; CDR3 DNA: TGTGCCAGCAGTCATCAGGGTGAGGTAGCTGAAGCTTTCTTT; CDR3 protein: CASSHQGEVAEAFF
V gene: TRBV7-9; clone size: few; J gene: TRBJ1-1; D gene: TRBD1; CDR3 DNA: TGTGCCAGCAGCCCGTTGACAGGGAGGAACACTGAAGCTTTCTTT; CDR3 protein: CASSPLTGRNTEAFF
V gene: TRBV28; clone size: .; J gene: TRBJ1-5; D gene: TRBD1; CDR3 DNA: TGTGCCAGCAGGCAGACAGGGGGGTATCAGCCCCAGCATTTT; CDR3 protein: CASRQTGGYQPQHF
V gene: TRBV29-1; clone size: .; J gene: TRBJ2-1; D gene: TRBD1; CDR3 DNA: TGCAGCGTGGGACAGAATGAGCAGTTCTTC; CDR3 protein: CSVGQNEQFF
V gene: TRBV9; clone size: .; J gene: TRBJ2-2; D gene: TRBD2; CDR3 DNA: TGTGCCAGCAGCGTAGAAAGGCTAGCGGGAGTGATCGGGGAGCTGTTTTTT; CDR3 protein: CASSVERLAGVIGELFF
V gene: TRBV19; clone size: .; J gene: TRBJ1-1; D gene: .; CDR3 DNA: TGTGCCAGTAGTATAGAGGCAGGGCGGAACACTGAAGCTTTCTTT; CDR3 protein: CASSIEAGRNTEAFF
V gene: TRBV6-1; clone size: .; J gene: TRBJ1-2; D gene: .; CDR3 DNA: TGTGCCAGCAGTGAAACCAGTAACTATGGCTACACCTTC; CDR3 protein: CASSETSNYGYTF
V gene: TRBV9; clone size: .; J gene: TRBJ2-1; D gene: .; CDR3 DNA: TGTGCCAGCAGCGTATCAGGGTTCTCTAACAATGAGCAGTTCTTC; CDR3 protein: CASSVSGFSNNEQFF
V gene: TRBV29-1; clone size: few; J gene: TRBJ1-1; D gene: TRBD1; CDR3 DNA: TGCAGCGTTGAGGGACAGGGCCACACTGAAGCTTTCTTT; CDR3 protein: CSVEGQGHTEAFF
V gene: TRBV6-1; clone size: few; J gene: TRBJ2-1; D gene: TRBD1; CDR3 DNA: TGTGCCAGCAGTGGATGGACAGGGGGAATCTACAATGAGCAGTTCTTC; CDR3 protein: CASSGWTGGIYNEQFF
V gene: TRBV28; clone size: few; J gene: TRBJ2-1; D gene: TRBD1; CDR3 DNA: TGTGCCAGCAGTCCGGGACAGGGCAATGAGCAGTTCTTC; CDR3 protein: CASSPGQGNEQFF
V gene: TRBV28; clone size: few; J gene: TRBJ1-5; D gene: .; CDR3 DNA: TGTGCCAGCGGGGGCCGTTATCAGCCCCAGCATTTT; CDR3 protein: CASGGRYQPQHF
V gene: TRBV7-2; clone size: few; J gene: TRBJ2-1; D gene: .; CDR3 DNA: TGTGCCAGCAGCCCCTCCACGCCTAACAATGAGCAGTTCTTC; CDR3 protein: CASSPSTPNNEQFF
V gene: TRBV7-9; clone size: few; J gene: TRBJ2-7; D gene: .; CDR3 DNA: TGTGCCAGCACGGACTCCGACCCCTACGAGCAGTACTTC; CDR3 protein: CASTDSDPYEQYF
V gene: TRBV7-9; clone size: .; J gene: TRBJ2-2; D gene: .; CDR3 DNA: TGTGCCAGCAGCTTGGCTCGGGCGAACACCGGGGAGCTGTTTTTT; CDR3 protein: CASSLARANTGELFF
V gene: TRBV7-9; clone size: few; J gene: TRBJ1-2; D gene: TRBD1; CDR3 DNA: TGTGCCAGCAGCTTAAGGACAGGGTTTAAGGACTATGGCTACACCTTC; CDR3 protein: CASSLRTGFKDYGYTF
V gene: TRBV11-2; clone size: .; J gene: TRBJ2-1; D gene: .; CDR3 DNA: TGTGCCAGCAGCTTCAGTAGGGGGGCCGGGGGGCGTCAGTTCTTC; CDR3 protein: CASSFSRGAGGRQFF
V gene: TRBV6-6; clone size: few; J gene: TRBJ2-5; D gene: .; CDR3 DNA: TGTGCCATCAGGGAGACTTTCGGTAACCACCAAGAGACCCAGTACTTC; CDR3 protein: CAIRETFGNHQETQYF
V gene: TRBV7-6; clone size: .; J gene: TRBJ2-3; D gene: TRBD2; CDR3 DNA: TGTGCCAGCAGCCCTCGGACTAGCGGGAGGGGCGATACGCAGTATTTT; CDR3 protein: CASSPRTSGRGDTQYF
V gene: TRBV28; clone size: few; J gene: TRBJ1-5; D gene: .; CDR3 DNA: TGTGCCAGCAGTCCACATGACAATCAGCCCCAGCATTTT; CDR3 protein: CASSPHDNQPQHF
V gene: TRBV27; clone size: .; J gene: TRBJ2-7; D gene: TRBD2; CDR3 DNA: TGTGCCAGCAGTATGACTAGCGGGAGGGCCTACGAGCAGTACTTC; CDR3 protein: CASSMTSGRAYEQYF
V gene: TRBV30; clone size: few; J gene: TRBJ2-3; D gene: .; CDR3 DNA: TGTGCCTGGAGTGTATGGCAGGGCACAGATACGCAGTATTTT; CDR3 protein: CAWSVWQGTDTQYF
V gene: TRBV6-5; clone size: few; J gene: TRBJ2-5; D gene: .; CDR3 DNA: TGTGCCAGCAGTTCAGGGGCCACCCAAGAGACCCAGTACTTC; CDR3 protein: CASSSGATQETQYF
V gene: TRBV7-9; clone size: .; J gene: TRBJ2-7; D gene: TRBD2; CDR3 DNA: TGTGCCAGCAGCGCTCGACTAGCGGGAGGGTACGAGCAGTACTTC; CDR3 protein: CASSARLAGGYEQYF
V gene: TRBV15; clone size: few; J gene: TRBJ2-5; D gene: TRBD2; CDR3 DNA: TGTGCCACCAGCAGATACACTCAGGGACTAGCGGAGACCCAGTACTTC; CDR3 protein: CATSRYTQGLAETQYF
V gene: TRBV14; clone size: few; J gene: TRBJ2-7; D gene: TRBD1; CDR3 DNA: TGTGCCAGCAGCCGCAGCCGGGACAGGGATGACGAGCAGTACTTC; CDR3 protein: CASSRSRDRDDEQYF
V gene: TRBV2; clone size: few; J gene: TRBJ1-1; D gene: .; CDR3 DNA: TGTGCCAGCAGTGCTGTCAGATCGAACACTGAAGCTTTCTTT; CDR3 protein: CASSAVRSNTEAFF
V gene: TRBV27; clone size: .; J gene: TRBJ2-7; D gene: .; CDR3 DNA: TGTGCCAGCAGTTCCATCCGGTCCAACTACGAGCAGTACTTC; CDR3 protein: CASSSIRSNYEQYF
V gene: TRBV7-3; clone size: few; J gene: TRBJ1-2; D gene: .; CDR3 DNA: TGTGCCAGCAGCTTAACGCCAGGGTCCGAAAGCTACACCTTC; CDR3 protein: CASSLTPGSESYTF
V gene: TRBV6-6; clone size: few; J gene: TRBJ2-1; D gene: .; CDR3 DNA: TGTGCCAGCACACGGACTTCCCTTGAGCAGTTCTTC; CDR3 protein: CASTRTSLEQFF
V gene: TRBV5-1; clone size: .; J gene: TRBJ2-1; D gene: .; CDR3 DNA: TGCGCCAGCAGCCGACAGGATGATGAGCAGTTCTTC; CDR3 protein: CASSRQDDEQFF
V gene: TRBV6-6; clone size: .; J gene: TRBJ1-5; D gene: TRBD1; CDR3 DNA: TGTGCCAGCACCCTAAGACAGGGAGGTAGCAATCAGCCCCAGCATTTT; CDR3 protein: CASTLRQGGSNQPQHF
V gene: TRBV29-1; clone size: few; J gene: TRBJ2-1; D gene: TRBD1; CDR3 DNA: TGCAGCGTTGGACAGGGAAGGGGCAATGAGCAGTTCTTC; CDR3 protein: CSVGQGRGNEQFF
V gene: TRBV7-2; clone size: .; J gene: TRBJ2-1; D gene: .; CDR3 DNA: TGTGCCAGCAGACCTAGAGCAGGGTGGAATGAGCAGTTCTTC; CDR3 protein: CASRPRAGWNEQFF
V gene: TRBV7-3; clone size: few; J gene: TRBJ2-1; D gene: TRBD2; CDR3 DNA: TGTGCCAGCAGCGCCTCTAGCGGGTACAATGAGCAGTTCTTC; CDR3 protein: CASSASSGYNEQFF
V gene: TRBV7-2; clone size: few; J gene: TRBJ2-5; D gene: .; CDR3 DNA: TGTGCCAGCAGCTTAGAAGGGGCTGGGGAGACCCAGTACTTC; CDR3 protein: CASSLEGAGETQYF
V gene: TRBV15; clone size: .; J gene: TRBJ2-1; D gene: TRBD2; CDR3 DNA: TGTGCCACCAGCGTACACCGGGACTACTCCTACAATGAGCAGTTCTTC; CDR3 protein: CATSVHRDYSYNEQFF
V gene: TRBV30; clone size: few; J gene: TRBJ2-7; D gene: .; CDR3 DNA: TGTGCCTGGTCCCGGGACATAAACTACGAGCAGTACTTC; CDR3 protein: CAWSRDINYEQYF
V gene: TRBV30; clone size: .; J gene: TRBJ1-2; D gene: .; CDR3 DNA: TGTGCCTGGAGTGGAACGGGACAAAACCTCCTCCCTTATGGCTACACCTTC; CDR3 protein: CAWSGTGQNLLPYGYTF